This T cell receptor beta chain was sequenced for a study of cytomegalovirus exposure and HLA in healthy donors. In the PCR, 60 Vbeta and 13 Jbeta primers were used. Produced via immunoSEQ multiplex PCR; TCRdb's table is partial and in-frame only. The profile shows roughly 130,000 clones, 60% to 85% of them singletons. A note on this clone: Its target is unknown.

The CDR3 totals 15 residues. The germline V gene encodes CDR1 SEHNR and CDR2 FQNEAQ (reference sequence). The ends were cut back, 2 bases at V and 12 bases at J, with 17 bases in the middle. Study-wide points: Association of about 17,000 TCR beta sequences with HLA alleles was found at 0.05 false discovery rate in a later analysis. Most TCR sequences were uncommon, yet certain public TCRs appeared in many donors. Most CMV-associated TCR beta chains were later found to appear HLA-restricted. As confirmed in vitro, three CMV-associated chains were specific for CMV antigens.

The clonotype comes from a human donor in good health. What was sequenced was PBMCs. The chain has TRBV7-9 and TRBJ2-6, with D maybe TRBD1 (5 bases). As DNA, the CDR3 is TGTGCCAGCAGCTTATTGGTTGCAGGGTCGAGCGTCCTGACTTTC. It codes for CASSLLVAGSSVLTF.